The 17 T cell receptor beta chains reported below all come from one sample, sequenced in a study of control samples from healthy donors and cancer patients (dated by TCRdb to the early 2020s). Library method: the immunoSEQ multiplex PCR assay. In its TCRdb copy, this immuneACCESS table keeps in-frame sequences only and misses some clones. Where compared with another copy, unresolved V genes explain less than half of these, and the others have no known cause. The table for this sample lists about 24,000 clones; 65% to 90% of them were counted only once. The leading ten clones occupy roughly 27% of the sample. Sequencing was carried out using PBMCs. The receptor source for this set is a man aged 55 to 70 with head and neck cancer.

This chain uses TRBV7-9 with TRBJ1-1; the D gene is possibly TRBD1 (6 bases). V was shortened by 4 bases and J by 1 base, with 19 bases between the two germline ends. Germline-derived CDR1 and CDR2 are SEHNR and FQNEAQ (reference sequence). There are 17 residues in the CDR3. This CDR3 reads CASSSPTGLVSNTEAFF. The CDR3 bases are TGTGCCAGCAGCTCCCCGACAGGATTGGTCTCGAACACTGAAGCTTTCTTT. The complete variable domain, with remaining parts taken from reference TRBV7-9 and TRBJ1-1, reads DTGVSQNPRHKITKRGQNVTFRCDPISEHNRLYWYRQTLGQGPEFLTYFQNEAQLEKSRLLSDRFSAERPKGSFSTLEIQRTEQGDSAMYLCASSSPTGLVSNTEAFFGQGTRLTVV.

The chain carries TRBV7-8 and TRBJ2-7, with 9 bases identical to TRBD2. With V trimmed by 5 bases and J by 8 bases, 7 bases remained unmatched. This CDR3 spans 13 amino acids. Per germline, CDR1 SGHVS and CDR2 FQNEAQ. CDR3 sequence reads: CASSVDSGRKQYF. As DNA, the CDR3 is TGTGCCAGCAGCGTTGATAGCGGGAGAAAGCAGTACTTC.

The CDR3 protein is CASSFLYQGFDEQYF. The CDR3 DNA sequence: TGTGCCAGCAGCTTTTTATATCAGGGCTTCGACGAGCAGTACTTC. The chain joins TRBV7-9 to TRBJ2-7; a weak D match, TRBD1 (5 bases). CDR3 length: 15 amino acids. CDR1 and CDR2 (germline): SEHNR, FQNEAQ (reference sequence). Trimming removed 3 bases at V and 5 bases at J, with 17 bases between.

This chain connects TRBV27 to TRBJ1-2, with a tentative D call TRBD1 (6 bases). The V and J ends lost 0 bases and 4 bases respectively, with 6 bases between them. CDR3 length equals 13 residues. Germline V lookup: CDR1 MNHEY, CDR2 SMNVEV (reference sequence). The CDR3 region is CASSLSGGYGYTF. Here the CDR3 DNA reads TGTGCCAGCAGTTTATCAGGGGGCTATGGCTACACCTTC.

The rearrangement uses TRBV19 and TRBJ1-5, with D uncertain. Per the germline V gene, CDR1 is LNHDA and CDR2 is SQIVND (reference sequence). This CDR3 spans 12 amino acids. The ends were cut back, 8 bases at V and 4 bases at J, with 9 bases in the middle. CDR3: CASQLTNQPQHF. Written as DNA, the CDR3 is TGTGCCAGTCAACTAACAAATCAGCCCCAGCATTTT.

This clone was found once. The chain is built from TRBV3-1 (or the pseudogene TRBV3-2) and TRBJ2-3, with D maybe TRBD2 (7 bases). This CDR3 is built from 18 residues. Trimming pared 0 bases from V and 1 base from J, leaving 17 bases between. The germline CDR1 and CDR2 sequences are LGHDT and YNNKEL (reference sequence). The CDR3 DNA sequence: TGTGCCAGCAGCCAAGATGAAGGGGGGGCCCCGGGCACAGATACGCAGTATTTT. This translates into CASSQDEGGAPGTDTQYF.

The chain joins TRBV5-1 to TRBJ1-3; 10 nucleotides match TRBD1. The trim removed 4 bases at V and 0 bases at J, leaving 10 bases unmatched. This CDR3 has 18 residues. The V gene's germline CDR1 is SGHRS and CDR2 YFSETQ. This CDR3 reads CASSSRDRGPSSGNTIYF. As DNA, the CDR3 is TGCGCCAGCAGCAGCCGGGACAGGGGTCCTAGCTCTGGAAACACCATATATTTT.

The gene calls are TRBV27 and TRBJ1-6; the match to TRBD1 covers 8 bases. V lost 2 bases to trimming and J lost 7 bases; unmatched junction nucleotides: 10. Germline V gives CDR1 MNHEY, CDR2 SMNVEV (reference sequence). CDR3 length equals 17 residues. This chain's CDR3 is CASSLGLPGGANSPLHF. CDR3 DNA: TGTGCCAGCAGTTTAGGCCTGCCAGGGGGCGCGAATTCACCCCTCCACTTT.

This chain uses TRBV3-1 (or the pseudogene TRBV3-2) with TRBJ1-1, with D possibly TRBD1 on 5 matching bases. CDR3 size: 16 residues. The germline gives CDR1 LGHDT, CDR2 YNNKEL (reference sequence). V was cut by 4 bases and J by 0 bases, with 15 bases left in between. The CDR3 DNA is TGTGCCAGCAGCCGGGGACTCGGAGGGATGAACACTGAAGCTTTCTTT. It translates to CASSRGLGGMNTEAFF.

The chain joins TRBV5-4 to TRBJ2-2; a weak D match, TRBD2 (6 bases). Trimming stripped 0 bases from V and 6 bases from J, with 6 bases between. The germline gives CDR1 SGHNT, CDR2 YYREEE (reference sequence). This CDR3 region has 13 residues. The CDR3 coding sequence is TGTGCCAGCAGCTTGGGGAGGGCCGGGGAGCTGTTTTTT. This encodes CASSLGRAGELFF.

The chain has TRBV5-1 and TRBJ1-1, with D maybe TRBD1 (6 bases). V lost 4 bases, J lost 3 bases, and 13 bases lay in between. Germline V gene sequence: CDR1 SGHRS, CDR2 YFSETQ. The CDR3 contains 14 residues. The CDR3, as DNA: TGCGCCAGCAGCCCCAGGGGACCCGACACTGAAGCTTTCTTT. Its protein product is CASSPRGPDTEAFF.

The V and J genes are TRBV7-2 and TRBJ1-1, with D hard to call. Germline V gene lookup returns CDR1 SGHTA and CDR2 FQGNSA. Trimming left V 5 bases short and J 2 bases short, with 15 bases between. This CDR3 has 15 amino acids. Written as DNA, the CDR3 is TGTGCCAGCAGCGCGTCGTACAGTAGTAACACTGAAGCTTTCTTT. It is translated as CASSASYSSNTEAFF.

V and J are TRBV12-5 and TRBJ2-7; D might be TRBD1 (6 bases). V was cut by 9 bases and J by 2 bases, with 8 bases left in between. Germline loops: CDR1 LGHNT, CDR2 FRNRAP. This CDR3 comprises 11 residues. The CDR3 sequence: CARQGTYEQYF. The CDR3 DNA reads TGTGCTAGACAGGGCACCTACGAGCAGTACTTC.

The gene calls are TRBV7-2 and TRBJ2-6; no clear D. V was trimmed by 1 base and J by 0 bases, leaving 13 bases between them. Germline V gene sequence: CDR1 SGHTA, CDR2 FQGNSA. The CDR3 sequence is 18 residues long. The CDR3 reads CASSLEGRKFSGANVLTF. The CDR3 DNA reads as TGTGCCAGCAGCTTAGAGGGCAGGAAATTCTCTGGGGCCAACGTCCTGACTTTC.

Only a few counts were recorded for this clone. The chain carries TRBV19 and TRBJ1-2, with D possibly TRBD1 on 6 matching bases. Trimming took off 3 bases at V and 6 bases at J, with 14 bases between the two ends. In germline, CDR1 is LNHDA, CDR2 SQIVND (reference sequence). The CDR3 has 14 amino acids. The CDR3 coding sequence is TGTGCCAGTAGTATCGGTTGGGGGCAAAATGGCTACACCTTC. Translating gives CASSIGWGQNGYTF. Supplemented by reference TRBV19 and TRBJ1-2, the full variable domain reads DGGITQSPKYLFRKEGQNVTLSCEQNLNHDAMYWYRQDPGQGLRLIYYSQIVNDFQKGDIAEGYSVSREKKESFPLTVTSAQKNPTAFYLCASSIGWGQNGYTFGSGTRLTVV.

The chain is built from TRBV28 and TRBJ2-7; 7 bases align to TRBD1. Germline CDR1 and CDR2: MDHEN and SYDVKM. The CDR3 length is 16 residues. V was pared by 4 bases and J by 5 bases, with 14 bases of the junction left unmatched. The CDR3, as DNA: TGTGCCAGCAGTTCCAACTCCCGAGGACAGGTCCACGAGCAGTACTTC. Encoded protein: CASSSNSRGQVHEQYF.

V and J are TRBV9 and TRBJ1-2, with D possibly TRBD1 on 6 matching bases. V lost 0 bases, J lost 6 bases, and 12 bases lay in between. This CDR3 has 14 residues. Germline values: CDR1 SGDLS, CDR2 YYNGEE. CDR3 DNA sequence: TGTGCCAGCAGCGTAGTACCAGGGGATAATGGCTACACCTTC. Its protein is CASSVVPGDNGYTF.